The 8 T cell receptor beta chains given below trace back to one sample, sequenced in a study of blood T cell repertoires in COVID-19. Assay used: immunoSEQ multiplex PCR; TCRdb lists only in-frame clones, some missing. The sample carries 250,000 to 300,000 clones, approximately 90% recorded once. Material: peripheral blood. The receptors were gathered from a woman in her thirties or forties with acute or convalescent COVID-19.

J is TRBJ2-3 and V is TRBV9; D gene ambiguous. The germline V gene has CDR1 SGDLS and CDR2 YYNGEE. Trimming removed 0 bases from V and 4 bases from J, with 9 bases in between. CDR3 length: 14 residues. The CDR3 sequence: CASSVGYSSDTQYF. The DNA of the CDR3 is TGTGCCAGCAGCGTAGGATATAGTTCAGATACGCAGTATTTT.

This rearrangement joins TRBV11-3 to TRBJ2-3, with D maybe TRBD1 (6 bases). CDR1 SGHNT and CDR2 YENEEA come from the germline V gene. V was clipped by 8 bases and J by 3 bases, with 12 bases between them. The CDR3 covers 13 residues. CDR3 nucleotides: TGTGCCAGCGGTATACAGGGTACAGATACGCAGTATTTT. Translated, it gives CASGIQGTDTQYF.

The V call is TRBV10-3, the J call TRBJ2-2, with 9 bases fitting TRBD2. CDR3 length equals 14 residues. CDR1 and CDR2 from the germline V gene are ENHRY and SYGVKD. The J segment lost 4 bases and the V segment lost 8 bases, leaving 5 bases of the junction unmatched. The CDR3 loop is CAIAGTSSTGELFF. CDR3 DNA: TGTGCCATCGCCGGGACTAGCAGCACCGGGGAGCTGTTTTTT.

The rearrangement links TRBV2 to TRBJ1-5, with 7 positions matching TRBD1. The J segment lost 0 bases and the V segment lost 6 bases, leaving 14 bases of the junction unmatched. Germline loops: CDR1 SNHLY, CDR2 FYNNEI. The length of the CDR3 is 18 residues. The chain's CDR3 is CASSGRDSMSFSNQPQHF. The CDR3 bases are TGTGCCAGCAGCGGCCGGGACAGCATGTCGTTTAGCAATCAGCCCCAGCATTTT.

This rearrangement joins TRBV2 to TRBJ1-2, with a possible D match to TRBD1 (6 bases). There are 15 residues in the CDR3. CDR1 and CDR2 from the germline V gene are SNHLY and FYNNEI. V lost 6 bases, J lost 0 bases, and 14 bases lay in between. The CDR3 DNA is TGTGCCAGCAGGAGGGGGGGGAATACTAACTATGGCTACACCTTC. It is translated as CASRRGGNTNYGYTF.

The chain recombines TRBV5-1 with TRBJ2-5; 10 bases align to TRBD2. The CDR3 sequence is 16 residues long. CDR1 and CDR2 from the germline V gene are SGHRS and YFSETQ. Germline trimming cut 0 bases from V and 4 bases from J; bases unmatched to any gene: 6. The CDR3 DNA follows: TGCGCCAGCAGCTTGGCGGACTCTAGCGGGGGAGAGACCCAGTACTTC. Residues: CASSLADSSGGETQYF.

The chain joins TRBV2 to TRBJ1-1; weak D call: TRBD1 (5 bases). Deletions cut 6 bases from V and 8 bases from J, with 19 bases between. The CDR3 extends over 14 amino acids. The germline CDR1 and CDR2 sequences are SNHLY and FYNNEI. This chain's CDR3 is CASRTGTVVVEAFF. Written as DNA, the CDR3 is TGTGCCAGCAGAACCGGGACTGTCGTGGTAGAAGCTTTCTTT.

In DNA, the CDR3 is TGTGCCAGCTCAAGCGGGGGGGGCACAGATACGCAGTATTTT. Translated: CASSSGGGTDTQYF. V gene TRBV18 combines with J gene TRBJ2-3; 10 bases are shared with TRBD2. The germline V gene has CDR1 KGHSH and CDR2 LQKENI. V dropped 5 bases and J dropped 1; count of bases not matched to a gene: 0. This CDR3 contains 14 residues.